This T cell receptor (beta chain) was captured by sequencing in a study of Graves' ophthalmopathy and Graves' hyperthyroidism. About the study: Peripheral blood collection took place at initial diagnosis, before any treatment.

Study-level findings and limits: Stable hyperthyroidism and ophthalmopathy were told apart by a 13-signature model, which achieved about 88% sensitivity and roughly 76% specificity.

Amplification of the TCR beta CDR3 regions used RNA transcripts (as template). First-round RT-PCR employed HTBI primers, with a second-round multiplex PCR after it. TCRdb passed the multiplex PCR reads through MiXCR, listing each CDR3 protein once. The repertoire has approximately 500,000 distinct CDR3 sequences, approximately 15% of them found once; the top ten carry around 9.8%. This clonotype came up many times. The antigen remains undetermined. CDR3 length equals 16 residues. Germline V gene sequence: CDR1 DFQATT, CDR2 SNEGSKA (reference sequence). Trimming at V came to 6 bases and at J to 0 bases, leaving 8 bases not matched to a gene.

The sequencing sample was made of blood. V gene TRBV20-1 combines with J gene TRBJ2-5; 12 positions agree with TRBD2. This receptor was taken from a woman in her 30s with Graves' ophthalmopathy. The CDR3 nucleotides are TGCAGTGCCCTAACTGGACTAGCGGGATACCAAGAGACCCAGTACTTC. Protein: CSALTGLAGYQETQYF.